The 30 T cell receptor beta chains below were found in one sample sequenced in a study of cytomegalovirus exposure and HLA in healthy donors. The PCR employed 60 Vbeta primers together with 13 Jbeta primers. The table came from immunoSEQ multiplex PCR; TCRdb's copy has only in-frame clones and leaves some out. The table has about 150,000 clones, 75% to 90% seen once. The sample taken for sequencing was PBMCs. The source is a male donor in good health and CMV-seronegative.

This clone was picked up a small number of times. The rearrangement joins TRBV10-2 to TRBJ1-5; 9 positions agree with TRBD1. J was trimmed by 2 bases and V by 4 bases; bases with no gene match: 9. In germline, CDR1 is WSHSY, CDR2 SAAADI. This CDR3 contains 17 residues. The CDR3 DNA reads TGCGCCAGCAGTGTGGGACAGGGAATAATGCGCAATCAGCCCCAGCATTTT. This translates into CASSVGQGIMRNQPQHF.

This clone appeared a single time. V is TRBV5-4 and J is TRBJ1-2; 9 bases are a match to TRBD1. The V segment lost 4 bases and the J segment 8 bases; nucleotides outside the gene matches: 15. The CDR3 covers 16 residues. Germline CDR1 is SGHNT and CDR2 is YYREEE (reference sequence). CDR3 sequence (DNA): TGTGCCAGCAGCGAGACAGGGGGGTCGGACCTAGGGGGCTACACCTTC. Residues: CASSETGGSDLGGYTF. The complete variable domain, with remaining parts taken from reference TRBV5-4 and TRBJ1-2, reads ETGVTQSPTHLIKTRGQQVTLRCSSQSGHNTVSWYQQALGQGPQFIFQYYREEENGRGNFPPRFSGLQFPNYSSELNVNALELDDSALYLCASSETGGSDLGGYTFGSGTRLTVV.

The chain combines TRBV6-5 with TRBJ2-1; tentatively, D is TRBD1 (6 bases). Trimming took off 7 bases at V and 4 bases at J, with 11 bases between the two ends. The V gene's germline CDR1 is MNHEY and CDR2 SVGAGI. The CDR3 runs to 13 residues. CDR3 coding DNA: TGTGCCAGCAAGGGGGATAAATACAATGAGCAGTTCTTC. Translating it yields CASKGDKYNEQFF.

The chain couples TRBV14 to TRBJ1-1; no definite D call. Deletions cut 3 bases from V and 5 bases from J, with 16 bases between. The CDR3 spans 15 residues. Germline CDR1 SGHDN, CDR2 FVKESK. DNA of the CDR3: TGTGCCAGCAGCCATGGTATTCCGGGGTATACTGAAGCTTTCTTT. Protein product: CASSHGIPGYTEAFF.

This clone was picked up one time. CDR3 bases: TGTGCCAGCAGCTTAGCGCGGGTTAGACCCGGGGAGCTGTTTTTT. Encoded protein: CASSLARVRPGELFF. The V call is TRBV7-9, the J call TRBJ2-2; perhaps TRBD2 as D (5 bases). Trimming left V 0 bases short and J 6 bases short, with 11 bases between. Germline V gene sequence: CDR1 SEHNR, CDR2 FQNEAQ (reference sequence). The CDR3 extends over 15 amino acids.

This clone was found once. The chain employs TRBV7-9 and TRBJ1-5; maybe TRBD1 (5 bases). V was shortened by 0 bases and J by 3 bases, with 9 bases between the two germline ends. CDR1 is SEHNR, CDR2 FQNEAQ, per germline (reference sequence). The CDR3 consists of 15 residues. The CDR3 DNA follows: TGTGCCAGCAGCTTAGCACAGGAAGACAATCAGCCCCAGCATTTT. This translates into CASSLAQEDNQPQHF.

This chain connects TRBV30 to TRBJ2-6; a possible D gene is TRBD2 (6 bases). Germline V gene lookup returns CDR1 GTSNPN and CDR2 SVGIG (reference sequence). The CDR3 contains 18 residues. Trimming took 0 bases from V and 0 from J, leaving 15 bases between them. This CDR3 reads CAWSVRSGGTSGANVLTF. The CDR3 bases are TGTGCCTGGAGTGTTAGGTCCGGCGGGACCTCTGGGGCCAACGTCCTGACTTTC.

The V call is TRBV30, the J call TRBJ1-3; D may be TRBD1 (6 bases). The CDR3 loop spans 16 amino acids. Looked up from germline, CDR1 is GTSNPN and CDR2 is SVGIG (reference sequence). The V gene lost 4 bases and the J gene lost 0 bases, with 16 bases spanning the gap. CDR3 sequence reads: CAWTRPRTASGNTIYF. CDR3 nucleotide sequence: TGTGCCTGGACCCGACCCCGGACAGCCTCTGGAAACACCATATATTTT.

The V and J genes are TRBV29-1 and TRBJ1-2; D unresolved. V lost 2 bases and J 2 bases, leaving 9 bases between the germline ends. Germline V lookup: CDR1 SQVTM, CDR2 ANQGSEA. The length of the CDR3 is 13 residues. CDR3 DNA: TGCAGCGTTGAATCAGCACTAAACTATGGCTACACCTTC. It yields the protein CSVESALNYGYTF. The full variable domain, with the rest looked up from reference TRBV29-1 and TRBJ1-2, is SAVISQKPSRDICQRGTSLTIQCQVDSQVTMMFWYRQQPGQSLTLIATANQGSEATYESGFVIDKFPISRPNLTFSTLTVSNMSPEDSSIYLCSVESALNYGYTFGSGTRLTVV.

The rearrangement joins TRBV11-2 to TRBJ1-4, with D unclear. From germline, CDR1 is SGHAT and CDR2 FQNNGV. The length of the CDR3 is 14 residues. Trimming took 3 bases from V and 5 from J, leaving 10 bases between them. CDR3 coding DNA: TGTGCCAGCAGCTTGGGCAGAGGGAATGAAAAACTGTTTTTT. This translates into CASSLGRGNEKLFF. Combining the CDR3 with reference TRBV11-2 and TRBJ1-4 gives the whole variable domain EAGVAQSPRYKIIEKRQSVAFWCNPISGHATLYWYQQILGQGPKLLIQFQNNGVVDDSQLPKDRFSAERLKGVDSTLKIQPAKLEDSAVYLCASSLGRGNEKLFFGSGTQLSVL.

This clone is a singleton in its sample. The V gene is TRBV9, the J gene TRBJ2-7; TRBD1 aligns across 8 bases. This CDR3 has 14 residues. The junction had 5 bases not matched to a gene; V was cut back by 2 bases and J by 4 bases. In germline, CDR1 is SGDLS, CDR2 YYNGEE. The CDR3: CASSVGQGIYEQYF. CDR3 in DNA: TGTGCCAGCAGCGTCGGACAGGGAATATACGAGCAGTACTTC.

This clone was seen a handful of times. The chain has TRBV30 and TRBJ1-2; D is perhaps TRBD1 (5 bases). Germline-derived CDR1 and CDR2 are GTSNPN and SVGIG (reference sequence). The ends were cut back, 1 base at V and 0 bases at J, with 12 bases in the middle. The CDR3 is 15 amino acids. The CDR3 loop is CAWSAGRVTNYGYTF. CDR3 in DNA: TGTGCCTGGAGTGCCGGCAGGGTCACTAACTATGGCTACACCTTC.

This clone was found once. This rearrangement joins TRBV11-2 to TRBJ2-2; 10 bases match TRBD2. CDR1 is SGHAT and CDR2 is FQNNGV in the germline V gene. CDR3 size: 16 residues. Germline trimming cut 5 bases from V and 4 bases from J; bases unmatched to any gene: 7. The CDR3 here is CASSVSGGAVTGELFF. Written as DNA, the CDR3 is TGTGCCAGCAGCGTAAGCGGGGGGGCGGTCACCGGGGAGCTGTTTTTT.

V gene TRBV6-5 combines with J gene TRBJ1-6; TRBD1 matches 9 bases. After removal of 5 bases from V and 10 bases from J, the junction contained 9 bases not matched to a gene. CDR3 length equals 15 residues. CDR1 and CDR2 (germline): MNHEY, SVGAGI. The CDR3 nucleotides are TGTGCCAGCAGTCCCGGGACAGGGTTCGGGTCACCCCTCCACTTT. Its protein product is CASSPGTGFGSPLHF.

The CDR3 DNA follows: TGTGCCAGTAGTGCGACAGTCTACACCGGGGAGCTGTTTTTT. Translation gives CASSATVYTGELFF. The gene calls are TRBV19 and TRBJ2-2; a possible D gene is TRBD1 (5 bases). The CDR3 consists of 14 residues. Germline CDR1 and CDR2: LNHDA and SQIVND (reference sequence). Trimming took 5 bases from V and 3 from J, leaving 10 bases between them.

The CDR3 DNA reads as TGCAGCGTGTTCGGGACAGGCGAGACCTACGAGCAGTACTTC. This sequence encodes CSVFGTGETYEQYF. This chain joins TRBV29-1 and TRBJ2-7; TRBD1 agrees at 8 bases. This CDR3 has 14 residues. V gave up 6 bases and J gave up 2 bases; unmatched junction bases: 9. Germline-derived CDR1 and CDR2 are SQVTM and ANQGSEA.

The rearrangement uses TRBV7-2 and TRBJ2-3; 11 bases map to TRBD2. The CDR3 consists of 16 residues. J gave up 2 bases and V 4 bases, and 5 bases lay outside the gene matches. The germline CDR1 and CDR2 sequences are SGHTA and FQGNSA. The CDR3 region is CASSSTSGRPTDTQYF. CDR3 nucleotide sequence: TGTGCCAGCAGCTCTACTAGCGGGAGACCCACAGATACGCAGTATTTT.

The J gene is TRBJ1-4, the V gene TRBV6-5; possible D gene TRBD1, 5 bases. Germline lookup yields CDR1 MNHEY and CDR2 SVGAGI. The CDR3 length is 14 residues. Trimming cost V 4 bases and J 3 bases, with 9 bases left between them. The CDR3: CASSSGGANEKLFF. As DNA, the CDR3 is TGTGCCAGCAGTTCTGGGGGGGCTAATGAAAAACTGTTTTTT.

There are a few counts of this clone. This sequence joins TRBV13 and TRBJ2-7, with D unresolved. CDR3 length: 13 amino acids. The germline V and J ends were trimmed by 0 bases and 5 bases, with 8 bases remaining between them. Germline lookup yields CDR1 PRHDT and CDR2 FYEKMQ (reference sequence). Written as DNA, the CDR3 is TGTGCCAGCAGCTTAGGCCAGCGAAACGAGCAGTACTTC. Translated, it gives CASSLGQRNEQYF. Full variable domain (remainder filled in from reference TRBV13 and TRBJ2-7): AAGVIQSPRHLIKEKRETATLKCYPIPRHDTVYWYQQGPGQDPQFLISFYEKMQSDKGSIPDRFSAQQFSDYHSELNMSSLELGDSALYFCASSLGQRNEQYFGPGTRLTVT.

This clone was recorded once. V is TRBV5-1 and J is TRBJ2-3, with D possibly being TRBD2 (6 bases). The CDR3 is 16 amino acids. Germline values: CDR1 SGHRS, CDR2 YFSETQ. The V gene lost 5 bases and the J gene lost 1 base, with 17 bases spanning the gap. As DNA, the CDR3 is TGCGCCAGCAGTTGGAGAGGAGGGTTTGGCACAGATACGCAGTATTTT. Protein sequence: CASSWRGGFGTDTQYF.

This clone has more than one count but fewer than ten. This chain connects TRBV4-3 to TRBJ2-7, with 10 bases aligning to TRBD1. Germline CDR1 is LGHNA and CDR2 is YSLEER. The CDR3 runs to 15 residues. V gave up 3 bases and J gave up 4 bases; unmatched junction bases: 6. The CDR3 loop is CASSHGQGGFYEQYF. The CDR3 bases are TGCGCCAGCAGCCACGGACAGGGGGGGTTTTACGAGCAGTACTTC.

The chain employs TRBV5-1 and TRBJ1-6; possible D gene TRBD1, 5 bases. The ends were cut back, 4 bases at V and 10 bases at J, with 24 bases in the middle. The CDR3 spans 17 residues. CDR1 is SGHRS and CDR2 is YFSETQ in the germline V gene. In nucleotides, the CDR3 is TGCGCCAGCAGCCCCCGGTTTGGGGGGGAGGCCCCCTCACCCCTCCACTTT. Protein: CASSPRFGGEAPSPLHF.

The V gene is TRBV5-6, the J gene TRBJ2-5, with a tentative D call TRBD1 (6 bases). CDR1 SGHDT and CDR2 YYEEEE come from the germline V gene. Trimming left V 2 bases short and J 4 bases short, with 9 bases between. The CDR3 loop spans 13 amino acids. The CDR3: CASSLQGTETQYF. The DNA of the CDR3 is TGTGCCAGCAGCTTACAGGGCACAGAGACCCAGTACTTC.

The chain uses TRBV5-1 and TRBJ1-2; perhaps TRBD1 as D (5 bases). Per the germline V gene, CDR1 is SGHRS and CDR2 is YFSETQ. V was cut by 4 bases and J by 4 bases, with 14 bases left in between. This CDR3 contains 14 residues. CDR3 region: CASSPPGGVYGYTF. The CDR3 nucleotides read TGCGCCAGCAGCCCTCCGGGGGGGGTCTATGGCTACACCTTC.

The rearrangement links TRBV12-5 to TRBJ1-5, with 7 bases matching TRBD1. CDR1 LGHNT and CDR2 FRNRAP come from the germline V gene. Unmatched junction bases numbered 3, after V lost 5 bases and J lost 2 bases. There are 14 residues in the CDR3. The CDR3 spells CASGVGTGNQPQHF. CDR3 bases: TGTGCTAGTGGTGTAGGGACAGGCAATCAGCCCCAGCATTTT.

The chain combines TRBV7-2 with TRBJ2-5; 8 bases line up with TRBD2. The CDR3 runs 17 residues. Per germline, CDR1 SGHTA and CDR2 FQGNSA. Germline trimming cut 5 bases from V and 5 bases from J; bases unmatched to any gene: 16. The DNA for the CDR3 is TGTGCCAGCAGCGCCCTCCCCCCGGGGGGGCTGGGGGAGACCCAGTACTTC. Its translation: CASSALPPGGLGETQYF.

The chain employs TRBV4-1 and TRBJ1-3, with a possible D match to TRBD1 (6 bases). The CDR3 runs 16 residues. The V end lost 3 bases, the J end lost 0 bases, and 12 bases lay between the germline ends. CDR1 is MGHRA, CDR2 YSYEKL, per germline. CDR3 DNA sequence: TGCGCCAGCAGCCATCTTAGGGGGTACTCTGGAAACACCATATATTTT. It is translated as CASSHLRGYSGNTIYF.

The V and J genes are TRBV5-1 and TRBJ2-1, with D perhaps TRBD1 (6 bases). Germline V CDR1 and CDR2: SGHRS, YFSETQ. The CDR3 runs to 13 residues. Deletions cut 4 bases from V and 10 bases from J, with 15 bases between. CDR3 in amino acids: CASSPMPGTEQFF. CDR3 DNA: TGCGCCAGCAGCCCAATGCCCGGGACAGAGCAGTTCTTC.

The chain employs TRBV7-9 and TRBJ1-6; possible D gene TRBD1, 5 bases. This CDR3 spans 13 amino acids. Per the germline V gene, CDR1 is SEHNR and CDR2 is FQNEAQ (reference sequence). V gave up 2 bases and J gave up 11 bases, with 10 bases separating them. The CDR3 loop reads CASSLQGWAPLHF. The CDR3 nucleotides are TGTGCCAGCAGCTTACAGGGATGGGCACCCCTCCACTTT.

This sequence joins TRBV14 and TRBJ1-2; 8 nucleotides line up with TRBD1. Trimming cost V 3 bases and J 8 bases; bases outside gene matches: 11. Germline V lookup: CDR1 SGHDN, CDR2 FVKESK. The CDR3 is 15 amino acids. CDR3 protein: CASSHSPGTGIGYTF. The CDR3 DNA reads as TGTGCCAGCAGCCATTCCCCCGGGACAGGAATAGGCTACACCTTC. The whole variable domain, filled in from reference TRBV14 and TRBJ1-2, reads EAGVTQFPSHSVIEKGQTVTLRCDPISGHDNLYWYRRVMGKEIKFLLHFVKESKQDESGMPNNRFLAERTGGTYSTLKVQPAELEDSGVYFCASSHSPGTGIGYTFGSGTRLTVV.